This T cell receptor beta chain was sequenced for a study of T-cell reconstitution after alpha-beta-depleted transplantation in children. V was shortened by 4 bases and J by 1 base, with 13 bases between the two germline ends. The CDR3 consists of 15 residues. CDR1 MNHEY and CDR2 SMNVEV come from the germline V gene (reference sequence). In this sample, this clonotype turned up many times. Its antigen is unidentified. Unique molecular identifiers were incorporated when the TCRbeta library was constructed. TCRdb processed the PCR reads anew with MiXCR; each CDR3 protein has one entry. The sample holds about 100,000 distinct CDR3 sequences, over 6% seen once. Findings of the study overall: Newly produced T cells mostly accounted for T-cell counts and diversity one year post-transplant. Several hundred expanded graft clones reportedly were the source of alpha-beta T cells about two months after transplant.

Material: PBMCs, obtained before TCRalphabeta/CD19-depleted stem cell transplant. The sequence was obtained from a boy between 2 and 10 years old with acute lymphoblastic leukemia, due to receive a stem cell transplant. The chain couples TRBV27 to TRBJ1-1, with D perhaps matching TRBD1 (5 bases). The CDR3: CASSYGTAPNTEAFF. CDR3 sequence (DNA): TGTGCCAGCAGTTACGGGACGGCCCCGAACACTGAAGCTTTCTTT.